The entry below describes one TCR beta chain. This record comes from a study of blood T cell repertoires in COVID-19. At the level of the study: The United States, Italy and Spain were the sources of the acute and convalescent COVID-19 samples. T cells, B-cell-depleted T cells, or PBMCs supplied cDNA or gDNA.

As handled by the study authors: How many nucleated cells were present was estimated from reference gene primer amplification. Data came from immunoSEQ multiplex PCR; TCRdb stores just in-frame clones and leaves some out. That table gives V, J and clone size, and the DNA gave D and trimming. The sample holds over 90,000 clones, more than 70% seen once. Germline loops: CDR1 SGHNT, CDR2 YENEEA. V was trimmed by 3 bases and J by 3 bases, leaving 8 bases between them. The CDR3 totals 14 residues. This TCR derives from a human donor in a cohort sampled during active COVID-19. This sequence joins TRBV11-3 and TRBJ2-2, with no clear D. Sequencing input: peripheral blood. In DNA form, the CDR3 reads TGTGCCAGCAGCTTGTCCAGGTACACCGGGGAGCTGTTTTTT. Amino acids: CASSLSRYTGELFF. Variable domain in full (rest from reference TRBV11-3 and TRBJ2-2): EAGVVQSPRYKIIEKKQPVAFWCNPISGHNTLYWYLQNLGQGPELLIRYENEEAVDDSQLPKDRFSAERLKGVDSTLKIQPAELGDSAVYLCASSLSRYTGELFFGEGSRLTVL.